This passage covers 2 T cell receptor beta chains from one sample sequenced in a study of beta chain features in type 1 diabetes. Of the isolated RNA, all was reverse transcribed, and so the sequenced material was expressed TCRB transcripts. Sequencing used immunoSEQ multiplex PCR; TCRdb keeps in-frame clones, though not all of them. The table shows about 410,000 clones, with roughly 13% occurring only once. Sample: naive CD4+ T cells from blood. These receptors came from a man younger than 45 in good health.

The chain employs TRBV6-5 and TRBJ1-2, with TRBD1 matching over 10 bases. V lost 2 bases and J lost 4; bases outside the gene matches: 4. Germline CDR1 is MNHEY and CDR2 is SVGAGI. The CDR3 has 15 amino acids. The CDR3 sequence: CASSYPGQGSYGYTF. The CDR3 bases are TGTGCCAGCAGTTACCCGGGACAGGGGAGCTATGGCTACACCTTC.

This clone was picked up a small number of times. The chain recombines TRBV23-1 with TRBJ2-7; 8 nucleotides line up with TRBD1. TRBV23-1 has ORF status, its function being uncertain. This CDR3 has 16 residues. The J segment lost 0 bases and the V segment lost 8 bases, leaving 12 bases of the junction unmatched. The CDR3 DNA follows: TGCGCCAGCCCAGTCGTAGGACAGGGCCTCTCCTACGAGCAGTACTTC. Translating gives CASPVVGQGLSYEQYF.